This TCR beta chain derives from a study of blood T cell repertoires in COVID-19. The CDR3 contains 13 residues. Trimming took 4 bases from V and 5 from J; bases not matched to a gene: 2. Germline V gene sequence: CDR1 LNHDA, CDR2 SQIVND (reference sequence). Libraries were prepared by immunoSEQ multiplex PCR; TCRdb keeps only in-frame clonotypes and omits some of them. The sample records 80,000 to 90,000 clones, 79% being singletons. The TCR was taken from a man aged 65 to 79 with acute or convalescent COVID-19. Sequenced input: peripheral blood. The genes are TRBV19 and TRBJ1-2, with 9 bases aligning to TRBD1. The CDR3 sequence is CASSTGTGYGYTF. As DNA, the CDR3 is TGTGCCAGTAGTACCGGGACAGGGTATGGCTACACCTTC. The complete variable domain, with remaining parts taken from reference TRBV19 and TRBJ1-2, reads DGGITQSPKYLFRKEGQNVTLSCEQNLNHDAMYWYRQDPGQGLRLIYYSQIVNDFQKGDIAEGYSVSREKKESFPLTVTSAQKNPTAFYLCASSTGTGYGYTFGSGTRLTVV.